The 15 T cell receptor beta chains below were found in one sample sequenced in a study of beta chain features in type 1 diabetes. The study's findings and limits: Among patients with Type 1 diabetes, TCRB CDR3s were moderately but significantly shorter in every one of the four CD4+ subsets.

No antigen is known for these receptors. Sequenced material consisted of expressed TCRB transcripts (all of the isolated RNA was reverse transcribed). TCRdb keeps only in-frame clones here, not all; method: immunoSEQ multiplex PCR. The table shows a few hundred thousand clones, with 10% to 15% occurring only once. Sequenced: naive CD4+ T cells from blood. The receptors were gathered from a young woman with type 1 diabetes.

This clone appeared a few times. The genes are TRBV5-1 and TRBJ2-7; no reliable D call. Trimming left V 4 bases short and J 3 bases short, with 11 bases between. The germline gives CDR1 SGHRS, CDR2 YFSETQ. The length of the CDR3 is 13 residues. The CDR3 nucleotides are TGCGCCAGCAGCCAGGAAAGATTCTACGAGCAGTACTTC. It translates to CASSQERFYEQYF.

The table lists this clone with a few counts. This chain uses TRBV5-1 with TRBJ2-1, with 11 nucleotides matching TRBD2. Trimming removed 4 bases from V and 4 bases from J; junction bases left unmatched: 16. Germline V lookup: CDR1 SGHRS, CDR2 YFSETQ. The CDR3 extends over 19 amino acids. CDR3 in amino acids: CASSVGLGPSGGSYNEQFF. CDR3 coding DNA: TGCGCCAGCAGCGTGGGACTGGGACCTAGCGGGGGGTCGTACAATGAGCAGTTCTTC.

This clone showed up just a few times. The chain is built from TRBV18 and TRBJ2-5; tentative D call: TRBD2 (6 bases). Germline CDR1 KGHSH, CDR2 LQKENI. CDR3 length equals 14 residues. V lost 1 base to trimming and J lost 5 bases, with 11 bases between them. The CDR3 reads CASSPREVRETQYF. The CDR3 DNA follows: TGTGCCAGCTCACCACGGGAGGTCCGGGAGACCCAGTACTTC.

The J gene is TRBJ2-3, the V gene TRBV6-5; 8 nucleotides line up with TRBD2. The CDR3 length is 15 residues. Looked up from germline, CDR1 is MNHEY and CDR2 is SVGAGI. V shed 7 bases, J shed 0 bases, and the junction held 6 bases outside the gene matches. The CDR3 loop reads CASTLRGDSTDTQYF. DNA for the CDR3: TGTGCCAGCACTCTGCGGGGGGACAGCACAGATACGCAGTATTTT.

This clone turned up a few times. This sequence joins TRBV9 and TRBJ2-3, with 10 bases aligning to TRBD1. The CDR3 loop spans 16 amino acids. The V gene end was trimmed by 4 bases and the J gene end by 1 base; junction bases not matched to a gene: 6. Germline CDR1 and CDR2: SGDLS and YYNGEE. The CDR3 DNA reads TGTGCCAGCAGCCAATCGGGACAGGGGCGCACAGATACGCAGTATTTT. It is translated as CASSQSGQGRTDTQYF.

This clone was observed a few times. This chain connects TRBV18 to TRBJ2-5; no firm D call. CDR1 and CDR2 from the germline V gene are KGHSH and LQKENI. The length of the CDR3 is 14 residues. Trimming shortened V by 2 bases and J by 2 bases, and 9 bases separated the two germline ends. CDR3 DNA: TGTGCCAGCTCACCAGCTGTCGGGCAAGAGACCCAGTACTTC. Translated: CASSPAVGQETQYF.

This clone was counted only a few times. The V gene is TRBV29-1, the J gene TRBJ2-4, with 11 bases matching TRBD1. The germline gives CDR1 SQVTM, CDR2 ANQGSEA. This CDR3 comprises 17 residues. Germline trimming cut 4 bases from V and 0 bases from J; bases unmatched to any gene: 8. CDR3 DNA sequence: TGCAGCGTTGTTGGACAGGGGGCCGGATTAGCCAAAAACATTCAGTACTTC. Translation: CSVVGQGAGLAKNIQYF. The full variable domain, in which reference TRBV29-1 and TRBJ2-4 provide the parts outside the CDR3, is SAVISQKPSRDICQRGTSLTIQCQVDSQVTMMFWYRQQPGQSLTLIATANQGSEATYESGFVIDKFPISRPNLTFSTLTVSNMSPEDSSIYLCSVVGQGAGLAKNIQYFGAGTRLSVL.

The chain has TRBV9 and TRBJ2-5; D might be TRBD1 (6 bases). Per germline, CDR1 SGDLS and CDR2 YYNGEE. This CDR3 spans 14 amino acids. V lost 4 bases, J lost 5 bases, and 15 bases lay in between. Here the CDR3 DNA reads TGTGCCAGCAGCCAGGCAGGGGCGAGGGAGACCCAGTACTTC. It yields the protein CASSQAGARETQYF. The whole variable domain, filled in from reference TRBV9 and TRBJ2-5, reads DSGVTQTPKHLITATGQRVTLRCSPRSGDLSVYWYQQSLDQGLQFLIQYYNGEERAKGNILERFSAQQFPDLHSELNLSSLELGDSALYFCASSQAGARETQYFGPGTRLLVL.

This chain connects TRBV2 to TRBJ2-1; D is possibly TRBD1 (6 bases). The CDR3 sequence is 11 residues long. Per germline, CDR1 SNHLY and CDR2 FYNNEI. The V gene lost 0 bases and the J gene lost 14 bases, with 8 bases spanning the gap. The CDR3 sequence: CASSEAGQEFF. As DNA, the CDR3 is TGTGCCAGCAGTGAAGCGGGACAAGAGTTCTTC.

V and J are TRBV5-1 and TRBJ2-3, with D unclear. This CDR3 is built from 13 residues. From germline, CDR1 is SGHRS and CDR2 YFSETQ. Trimming took off 4 bases at V and 0 bases at J, with 6 bases between the two ends. CDR3 loop: CASSEASTDTQYF. In nucleotides, the CDR3 is TGCGCCAGCAGCGAAGCTAGCACAGATACGCAGTATTTT.

The V call is TRBV29-1, the J call TRBJ1-1; unclear D gene. CDR3 length equals 12 residues. Trimming removed 5 bases at V and 4 bases at J, with 11 bases between. Per germline, CDR1 SQVTM and CDR2 ANQGSEA. This CDR3 is CSVNYASTEAFF. DNA for the CDR3: TGCAGCGTTAACTACGCCAGCACTGAAGCTTTCTTT.

The rearrangement links TRBV4-1 to TRBJ2-7, with 7 bases fitting TRBD2. The CDR3 contains 14 residues. J lost 3 bases, V lost 1 base, and 3 bases had no gene match. Germline assignment: CDR1 MGHRA and CDR2 YSYEKL. The CDR3 DNA reads TGCGCCAGCAGCCAAGTCTCTAGCGGCTACGAGCAGTACTTC. It translates to CASSQVSSGYEQYF.

The gene calls are TRBV19 and TRBJ2-1; D is possibly TRBD2 (6 bases). The germline gives CDR1 LNHDA, CDR2 SQIVND (reference sequence). There are 15 residues in the CDR3. V lost 2 bases, J lost 8 bases, and 16 bases lay in between. CDR3 region: CASSISETSIDEQFF. CDR3 coding DNA: TGTGCCAGTAGTATATCGGAGACTAGTATCGATGAGCAGTTCTTC.

This sequence joins TRBV25-1 and TRBJ1-1; D is unclear. Germline CDR1 MGHDK, CDR2 SYGVNS. There are 12 residues in the CDR3. Trimming removed 4 bases from V and 5 bases from J, with 8 bases in between. The chain's CDR3 is CASSGGLTEAFF. In DNA, the CDR3 is TGTGCCAGCAGTGGCGGGCTTACTGAAGCTTTCTTT.

The chain is built from TRBV4-1 and TRBJ1-2; 7 bases agree with TRBD1. The CDR3 consists of 15 residues. Germline V gene lookup returns CDR1 MGHRA and CDR2 YSYEKL. The V segment lost 5 bases and the J segment 4 bases; nucleotides outside the gene matches: 10. The CDR3 region is CASSEMTGLLYGYTF. CDR3 bases: TGCGCCAGCAGCGAGATGACAGGGCTCCTCTATGGCTACACCTTC.